The source of this TCR beta chain is a study of STAT5B mutations in CD4+ large granular lymphocyte leukemia. This clone was counted a few times. Its antigen is undetermined. The study's findings and limits: No patients shared main leukemic clonotypes, though approximately 26% appeared at low frequency elsewhere. 8/27 top patient clones versus 2/35 control clones were TRBV06-family. Without putative leukemic clones, patient CD4-sorted repertoires remained more clonal than healthy CD4+ repertoires.

This CDR3 comprises 13 residues. In the original processing: A productive frequency of 2.59 x 10-5 was the lowest detectable. TCRdb keeps only in-frame clones here, not all; method: immunoSEQ multiplex PCR. D and trimming come from the DNA, and the V and J calls and clone size come from that table. Of over 30,000 clones in the sample, over 65% are singletons; the top ten hold 7.1%. V is TRBV12-1 and J is TRBJ1-1; TRBD1 was called by the table and not checked on the DNA. TRBV12-1 is noted as a pseudogene. Input material: CD4+ T cells from blood buffy coats. The sequence derives from a human donor in good health. In nucleotides, the CDR3 is TGTGCCAGGCGGACAGCCCCGGGGACTGAAGCTTTCTTT. Its translation: CARRTAPGTEAFF.